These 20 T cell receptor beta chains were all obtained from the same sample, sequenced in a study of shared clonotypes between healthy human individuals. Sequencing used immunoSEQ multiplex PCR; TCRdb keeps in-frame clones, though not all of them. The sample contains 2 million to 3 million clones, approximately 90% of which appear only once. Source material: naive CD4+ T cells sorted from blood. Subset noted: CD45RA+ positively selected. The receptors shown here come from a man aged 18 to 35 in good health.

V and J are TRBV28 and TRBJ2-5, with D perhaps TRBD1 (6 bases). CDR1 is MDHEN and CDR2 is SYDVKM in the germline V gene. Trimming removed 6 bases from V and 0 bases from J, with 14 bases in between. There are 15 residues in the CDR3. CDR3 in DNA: TGTGCCAGCAGCCTCCCCGGGACAAACCAAGAGACCCAGTACTTC. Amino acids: CASSLPGTNQETQYF.

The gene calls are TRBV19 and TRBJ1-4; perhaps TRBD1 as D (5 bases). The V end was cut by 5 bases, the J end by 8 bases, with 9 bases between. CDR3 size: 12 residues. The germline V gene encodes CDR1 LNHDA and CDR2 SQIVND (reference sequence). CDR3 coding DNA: TGTGCCAGTAGTGGGAGGGGCGAAAAACTGTTTTTT. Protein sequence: CASSGRGEKLFF.

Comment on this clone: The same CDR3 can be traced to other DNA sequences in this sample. CDR3: CASSLGGQMNTEAFF. The CDR3 nucleotides read TGCGCCAGCAGCTTGGGGGGACAGATGAACACTGAAGCTTTCTTT. V is TRBV5-1 and J is TRBJ1-1, with 7 bases identical to TRBD1. Trimming cost V 0 bases and J 0 bases; bases outside gene matches: 2. Per germline, CDR1 SGHRS and CDR2 YFSETQ. The CDR3 runs 15 residues.

The CDR3 DNA reads as TGTGCCTGGAGTGTAATAGGGGGCAGGCCTAGTGAGGAGGGCCAAGAGACCCAGTACTTC. Translating it yields CAWSVIGGRPSEEGQETQYF. The V gene is TRBV30, the J gene TRBJ2-5; possible D gene TRBD1, 7 bases. In germline, CDR1 is GTSNPN, CDR2 SVGIG (reference sequence). V lost 0 bases and J lost 1, with 27 bases in between. The CDR3 sequence is 20 residues long. Variable domain in full (rest from reference TRBV30 and TRBJ2-5): SQTIHQWPATLVQPVGSPLSLECTVEGTSNPNLYWYRQAAGRGLQLLFYSVGIGQISSEVPQNLSASRPQDRQFILSSKKLLLSDSGFYLCAWSVIGGRPSEEGQETQYFGPGTRLLVL.

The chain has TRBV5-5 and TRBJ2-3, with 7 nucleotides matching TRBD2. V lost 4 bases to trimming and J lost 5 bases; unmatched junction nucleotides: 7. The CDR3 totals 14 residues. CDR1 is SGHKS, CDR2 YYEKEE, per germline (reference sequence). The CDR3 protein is CASSLERGGDTQYF. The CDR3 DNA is TGTGCCAGCAGCCTTGAGCGGGGAGGAGATACGCAGTATTTT.

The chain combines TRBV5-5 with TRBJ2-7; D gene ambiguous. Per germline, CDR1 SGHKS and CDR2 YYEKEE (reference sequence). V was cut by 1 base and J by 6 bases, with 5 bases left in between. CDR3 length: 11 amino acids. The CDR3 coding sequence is TGTGCCAGCAGCTTGTACTTCGAGCAGTACTTC. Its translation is CASSLYFEQYF.

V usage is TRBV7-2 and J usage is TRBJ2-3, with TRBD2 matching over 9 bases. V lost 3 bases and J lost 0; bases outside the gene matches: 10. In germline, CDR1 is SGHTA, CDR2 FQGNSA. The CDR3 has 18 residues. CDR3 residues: CASSLGGRAFPSTDTQYF. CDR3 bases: TGTGCCAGCAGCTTGGGCGGGAGGGCCTTTCCTAGCACAGATACGCAGTATTTT.

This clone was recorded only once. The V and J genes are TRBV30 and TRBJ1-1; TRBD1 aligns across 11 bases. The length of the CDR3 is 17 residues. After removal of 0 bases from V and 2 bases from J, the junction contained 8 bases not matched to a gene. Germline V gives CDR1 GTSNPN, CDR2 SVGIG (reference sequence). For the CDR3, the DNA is TGTGCCTGGAGTGTAGCCAGGACAGGGGGCTTCAACACTGAAGCTTTCTTT. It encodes CAWSVARTGGFNTEAFF.

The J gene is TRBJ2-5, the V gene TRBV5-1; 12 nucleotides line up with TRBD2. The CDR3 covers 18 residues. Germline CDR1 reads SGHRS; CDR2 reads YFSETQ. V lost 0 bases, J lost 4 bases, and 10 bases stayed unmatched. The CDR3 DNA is TGCGCCAGCAGCTTGGGGACTAGCGGGGAGGGATTTGGAGAGACCCAGTACTTC. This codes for CASSLGTSGEGFGETQYF.

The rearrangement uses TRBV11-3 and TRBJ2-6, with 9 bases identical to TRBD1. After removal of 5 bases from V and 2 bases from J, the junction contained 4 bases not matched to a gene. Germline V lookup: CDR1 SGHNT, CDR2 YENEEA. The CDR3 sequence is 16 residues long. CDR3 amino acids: CASSQTGGAGANVLTF. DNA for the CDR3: TGTGCCAGCAGCCAAACAGGGGGCGCTGGGGCCAACGTCCTGACTTTC.

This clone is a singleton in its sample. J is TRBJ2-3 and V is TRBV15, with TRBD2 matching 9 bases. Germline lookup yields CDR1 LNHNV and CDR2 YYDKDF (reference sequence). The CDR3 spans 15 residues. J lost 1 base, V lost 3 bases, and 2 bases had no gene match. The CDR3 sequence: CATSSRTSGTDTQYF. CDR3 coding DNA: TGTGCCACCAGCAGTCGGACTAGCGGCACAGATACGCAGTATTTT.

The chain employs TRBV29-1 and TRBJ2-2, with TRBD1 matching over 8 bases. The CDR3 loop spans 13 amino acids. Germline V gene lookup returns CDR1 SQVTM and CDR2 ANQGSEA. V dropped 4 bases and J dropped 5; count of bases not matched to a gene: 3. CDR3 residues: CSVGTGLTGELFF. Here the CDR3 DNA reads TGCAGCGTTGGGACAGGGTTGACCGGGGAGCTGTTTTTT.

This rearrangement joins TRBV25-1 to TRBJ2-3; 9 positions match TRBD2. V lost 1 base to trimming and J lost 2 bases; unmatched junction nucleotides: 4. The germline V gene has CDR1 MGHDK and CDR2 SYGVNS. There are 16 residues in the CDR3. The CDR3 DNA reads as TGTGCCAGCAGTGAATTCCTAGCGGGAAACACAGATACGCAGTATTTT. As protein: CASSEFLAGNTDTQYF.

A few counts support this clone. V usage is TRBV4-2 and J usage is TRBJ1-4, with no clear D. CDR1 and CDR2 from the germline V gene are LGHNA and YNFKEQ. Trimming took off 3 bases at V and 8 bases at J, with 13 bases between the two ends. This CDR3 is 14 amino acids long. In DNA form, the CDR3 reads TGTGCCAGCAGCCAGACGGGCCAACGGGAAAAACTGTTTTTT. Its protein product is CASSQTGQREKLFF.

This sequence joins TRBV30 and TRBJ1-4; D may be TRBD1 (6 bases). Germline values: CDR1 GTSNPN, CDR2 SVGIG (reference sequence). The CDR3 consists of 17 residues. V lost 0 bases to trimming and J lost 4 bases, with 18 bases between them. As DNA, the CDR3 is TGTGCCTGGAGTGTACGGTTGGGGGCCTTAGGTAATGAAAAACTGTTTTTT. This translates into CAWSVRLGALGNEKLFF.

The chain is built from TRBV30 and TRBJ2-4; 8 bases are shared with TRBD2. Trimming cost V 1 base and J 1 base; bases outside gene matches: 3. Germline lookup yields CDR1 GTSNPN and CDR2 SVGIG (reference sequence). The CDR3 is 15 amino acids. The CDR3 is CAWSALAGAKNIQYF. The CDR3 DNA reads TGTGCCTGGAGTGCATTAGCGGGGGCCAAAAACATTCAGTACTTC.

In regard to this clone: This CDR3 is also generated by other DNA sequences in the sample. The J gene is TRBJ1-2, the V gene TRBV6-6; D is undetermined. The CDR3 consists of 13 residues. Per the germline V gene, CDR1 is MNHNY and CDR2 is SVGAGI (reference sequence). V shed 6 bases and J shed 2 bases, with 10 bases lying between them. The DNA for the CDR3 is TGTGCCAGCAGCCCAACGGGAAACTATGGCTACACCTTC. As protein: CASSPTGNYGYTF.

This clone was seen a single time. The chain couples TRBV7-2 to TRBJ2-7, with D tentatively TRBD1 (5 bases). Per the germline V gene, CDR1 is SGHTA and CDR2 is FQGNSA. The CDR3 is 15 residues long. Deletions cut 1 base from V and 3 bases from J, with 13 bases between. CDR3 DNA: TGTGCCAGCAGCTTAGTGGTGGGGCAGAACTACGAGCAGTACTTC. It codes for CASSLVVGQNYEQYF.

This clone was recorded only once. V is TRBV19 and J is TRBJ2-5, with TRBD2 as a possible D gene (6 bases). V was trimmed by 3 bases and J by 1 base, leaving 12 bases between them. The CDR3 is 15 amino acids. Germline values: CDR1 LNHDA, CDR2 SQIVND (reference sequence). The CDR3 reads CASSIGKAGQETQYF. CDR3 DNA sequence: TGTGCCAGTAGTATCGGAAAAGCGGGCCAAGAGACCCAGTACTTC.

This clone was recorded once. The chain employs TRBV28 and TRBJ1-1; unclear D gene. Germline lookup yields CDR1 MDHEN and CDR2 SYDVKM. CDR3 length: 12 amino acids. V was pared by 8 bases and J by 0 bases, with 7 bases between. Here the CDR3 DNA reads TGTGCCAGCTTCCAGATGAACACTGAAGCTTTCTTT. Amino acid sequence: CASFQMNTEAFF.